This is a list of T cell receptor beta chains from one sample in a study of blood T cell repertoires in COVID-19. Sequencing was performed with immunoSEQ multiplex PCR; in TCRdb, only in-frame clones are kept and a portion is missing. The data contain over 70,000 clones, about 80% of them seen just once; the ten biggest clones take up about a tenth. The sample was peripheral blood. These receptors were collected from a woman in her seventies with acute or convalescent COVID-19. Both conserved end residues are part of each CDR3. The D gene is left open where the match is weak. Size is stated for part of the rows, as once, few or many counts, or as a class when the clone is expanded.

v_gene,d_gene,j_gene,abundance,CDR3nt,CDR3aa
TRBV4-2,TRBD1,TRBJ2-7,-,TGTGCCAGCAGCCAAGATGAAACAGGGGGCTCGTACGAGCAGTACTTC,CASSQDETGGSYEQYF
TRBV7-8,-,TRBJ1-6,-,TGTGCCAGCAGCTTAACGGATAATTCACCCCTCCACTTT,CASSLTDNSPLHF
TRBV29-1,TRBD2,TRBJ2-5,-,TGCAGCGTTGATTTACTAGCGGGAGGGCGGGAGACCCAGTACTTC,CSVDLLAGGRETQYF
TRBV5-1,-,TRBJ2-1,-,TGCGCCAGCAGCTTGGTGCTCGGGAGCTACAATGAGCAGTTCTTC,CASSLVLGSYNEQFF
TRBV27,-,TRBJ2-1,-,TGTGCCAGCAGCCCCACCGGGACTTACAATGAGCAGTTCTTC,CASSPTGTYNEQFF
TRBV3-1/TRBV3-2,-,TRBJ1-5,-,TGTGCCAGCAGCCAAGATTCAGGGTCAGGTCAGCCCCAGCATTTT,CASSQDSGSGQPQHF
TRBV28,TRBD1,TRBJ1-1,-,TGTGCCAGCAGTTTGGGACAGAAAAACACTGAAGCTTTCTTT,CASSLGQKNTEAFF
TRBV27,TRBD2,TRBJ2-7,-,TGTGCCAGCAGCCGGGGGAGGGTGGCCTACGAGCAGTACTTC,CASSRGRVAYEQYF
TRBV28,TRBD2,TRBJ2-1,-,TGTGCCAGCAGCCCGAGCGGGAGGGCCAGCAATGAGCAGTTCTTC,CASSPSGRASNEQFF
TRBV6-5,-,TRBJ2-2,-,TGTGCCAGCATGGGCAGTACGAACACCGGGGAGCTGTTTTTT,CASMGSTNTGELFF
TRBV28,TRBD2,TRBJ2-1,-,TGTGCCAGCAGGGGGGGGACTAGCGGGAGAAATGAGCAGTTCTTC,CASRGGTSGRNEQFF
TRBV4-1,-,TRBJ1-4,-,TGCGCCAGCAGCCAAGATGGGATCCCAGGAGGGAATCTTGAAAAACTGTTTTTT,CASSQDGIPGGNLEKLFF
TRBV11-3,TRBD2,TRBJ2-1,-,TGTGCCAGCAGTCCGGGACTATTATCCTACAATGAGCAGTTCTTC,CASSPGLLSYNEQFF
TRBV7-2,TRBD2,TRBJ2-7,-,TGTGCCAGCAGCCTCCACCCGGGACTAGTGATTTTCTACGAGCAGTACTTC,CASSLHPGLVIFYEQYF
TRBV19,-,TRBJ1-4,-,TGTGCCAGTAGTATAGTGGGACACCGGAGCGAAAAACTGTTTTTT,CASSIVGHRSEKLFF
TRBV9,-,TRBJ2-6,-,TGTGCCAGCAGCGTAGAGGGGGTGACAGTCCTGACGAGGGCCAACGTCCTGACTTTC,CASSVEGVTVLTRANVLTF
TRBV7-2,-,TRBJ1-2,few,TGTGCCAGCAGCCAGACAGACATCGACGGCTATGGCTACACCTTC,CASSQTDIDGYGYTF